These 5 T cell receptor beta chains originate from one sample sequenced in a study of cytomegalovirus exposure and HLA in healthy donors. 13 Jbeta primers and 60 Vbeta primers were used for the PCR. Sequenced by immunoSEQ multiplex PCR; TCRdb stores in-frame clones only, minus some. The profile shows 100,000 or so clones, around 75% of them singletons. Sequencing was carried out using PBMCs. The origin of the receptors is a man in his fifties in good health and CMV-seronegative.

This chain's CDR3 is CASSLTSEETQYF. The CDR3 DNA reads as TGTGCCAGCAGCTTAACTAGCGAAGAGACCCAGTACTTC. The chain links TRBV7-2 to TRBJ2-5, with 7 positions matching TRBD2. Germline V gene sequence: CDR1 SGHTA, CDR2 FQGNSA. The V segment lost 2 bases and the J segment 3 bases; nucleotides outside the gene matches: 0. The CDR3 runs 13 residues. The entire variable domain, with the rest obtained from reference TRBV7-2 and TRBJ2-5, is as follows: GAGVSQSPSNKVTEKGKDVELRCDPISGHTALYWYRQSLGQGLEFLIYFQGNSAPDKSGLPSDRFSAERTGGSVSTLTIQRTQQEDSAVYLCASSLTSEETQYFGPGTRLLVL.

J is TRBJ2-7 and V is TRBV28; weak D call: TRBD2 (5 bases). Germline CDR1 is MDHEN and CDR2 is SYDVKM. The CDR3 length is 15 residues. V was clipped by 2 bases and J by 2 bases, with 13 bases between them. CDR3: CASSLRDAGTYEQYF. CDR3 nucleotides: TGTGCCAGCAGTTTACGGGATGCAGGCACCTACGAGCAGTACTTC.

To note about this clone: The sample contains more than one DNA sequence encoding this CDR3. The CDR3 here is CASREDRGEYEQYF. CDR3 coding DNA: TGTGCCAGCAGGGAAGACCGAGGAGAGTACGAGCAGTACTTC. V and J are TRBV27 and TRBJ2-7; D not certain. The CDR3 has 14 residues. V lost 6 bases and J lost 4, with 16 bases in between. Germline values: CDR1 MNHEY, CDR2 SMNVEV (reference sequence).

The V and J genes are TRBV7-2 and TRBJ1-5; D might be TRBD1 (6 bases). The CDR3 runs to 15 residues. Germline loops: CDR1 SGHTA, CDR2 FQGNSA. Trimming stripped 5 bases from V and 3 bases from J, with 14 bases between. CDR3 residues: CASSTQQGSNQPQHF. As DNA, the CDR3 is TGTGCCAGCAGCACTCAACAGGGATCCAATCAGCCCCAGCATTTT.

This chain links TRBV30 with TRBJ2-3, with 12 bases matching TRBD2. This CDR3 region has 14 residues. Germline CDR1 reads GTSNPN; CDR2 reads SVGIG (reference sequence). Losses at the gene ends were 5 bases for V and 4 bases for J; bases not matched to a gene: 4. CDR3 DNA sequence: TGTGCCTGGGAACTAGCGGGGGGTCCAGATACGCAGTATTTT. This translates into CAWELAGGPDTQYF.